Shown below are 10 T cell receptor beta chains from a single sample sequenced in a study of beta chain features in type 1 diabetes. Points from the study as a whole: A moderate, significant TCRB CDR3 shortening appeared in type 1 diabetes across four CD4+ subsets.

These receptors lack a known antigen. Sequenced material consisted of expressed TCRB transcripts (all of the isolated RNA was reverse transcribed). Generated by immunoSEQ multiplex PCR, the TCRdb table keeps only in-frame clones and is missing some. This sample has 350,000 to 450,000 clones, with 10% to 15% found just once. The source material was naive CD4+ T cells from blood. Receptor source: a woman aged 18 to 35 with type 1 diabetes.

This clone turned up a few times. The V gene is TRBV4-3, the J gene TRBJ2-2; TRBD1 matches 7 bases. Looked up from germline, CDR1 is LGHNA and CDR2 is YSLEER. CDR3 length equals 17 residues. With V trimmed by 0 bases and J by 1 base, 5 bases remained unmatched. CDR3 amino acids: CASSQEGNRGNTGELFF. CDR3 nucleotide sequence: TGCGCCAGCAGCCAAGAGGGGAACAGGGGGAACACCGGGGAGCTGTTTTTT.

The CDR3 DNA sequence: TGCGCCAGCAGCCCCGGGGATGAAAAACTGTTTTTT. This codes for CASSPGDEKLFF. The chain joins TRBV5-1 to TRBJ1-4; unclear D gene. Germline V gene sequence: CDR1 SGHRS, CDR2 YFSETQ. This CDR3 region has 12 residues. Trimming cost V 4 bases and J 6 bases, with 7 bases left between them.

This chain links TRBV7-2 with TRBJ1-2, with 7 positions matching TRBD1. Germline lookup yields CDR1 SGHTA and CDR2 FQGNSA. The CDR3 covers 14 residues. Trimming cost V 5 bases and J 5 bases; bases outside gene matches: 8. The CDR3 coding sequence is TGTGCCAGCAGCGCCCAACCACAGGGGTATGGCTACACCTTC. It encodes CASSAQPQGYGYTF.

Only a few counts were recorded for this clone. The chain employs TRBV18 and TRBJ2-1; TRBD2 aligns across 8 bases. The length of the CDR3 is 13 residues. Germline loops: CDR1 KGHSH, CDR2 LQKENI. The J segment lost 8 bases and the V segment lost 3 bases, leaving 3 bases of the junction unmatched. In nucleotides, the CDR3 is TGTGCCAGCTCACCCCGGGGGGGCGATGAGCAGTTCTTC. The encoded protein is CASSPRGGDEQFF.

This sequence joins TRBV29-1 and TRBJ2-1; weak D call: TRBD2 (6 bases). Trimming left V 6 bases short and J 2 bases short, with 14 bases between. The germline V gene encodes CDR1 SQVTM and CDR2 ANQGSEA. CDR3 size: 14 residues. CDR3 DNA: TGCAGCGTCGCGGGGCGGTTGACCTACAATGAGCAGTTCTTC. The encoded protein is CSVAGRLTYNEQFF.

This rearrangement joins TRBV5-1 to TRBJ2-7; 7 nucleotides match TRBD2. The CDR3 loop spans 15 amino acids. Germline CDR1 is SGHRS and CDR2 is YFSETQ. The junction had 8 bases not matched to a gene; V was cut back by 0 bases and J by 5 bases. The CDR3 here is CASSLVSSGPNEQYF. CDR3 nucleotide sequence: TGCGCCAGCAGCTTGGTTTCTAGCGGTCCTAACGAGCAGTACTTC.

The chain recombines TRBV29-1 with TRBJ2-7; 8 nucleotides align to TRBD2. There are 15 residues in the CDR3. The junction had 11 bases not matched to a gene; V was cut back by 1 base and J by 6 bases. Germline V CDR1 and CDR2: SQVTM, ANQGSEA. The CDR3 sequence is CSVEGDSGAAFEQYF. The CDR3, as DNA: TGCAGCGTTGAAGGCGATAGCGGGGCTGCTTTCGAGCAGTACTTC.

This clone occurred a few times. V usage is TRBV20-1 and J usage is TRBJ2-5; possibly TRBD2 for D (5 bases). Trimming took off 7 bases at V and 12 bases at J, with 18 bases between the two ends. Germline V gene sequence: CDR1 DFQATT, CDR2 SNEGSKA (reference sequence). The CDR3 is 11 residues long. The CDR3 protein is CSVGAAGGKYF. CDR3 coding DNA: TGCAGTGTAGGAGCGGCCGGTGGGAAGTACTTC.

This clone showed up just a few times. The V call is TRBV4-3, the J call TRBJ1-1, with D uncertain. The length of the CDR3 is 15 residues. Trimming stripped 1 base from V and 1 base from J, with 10 bases between. Germline V gene data show CDR1 as LGHNA and CDR2 as YSLEER. DNA of the CDR3: TGCGCCAGCAGCCAAGCTGGAGGTCGGAACACTGAAGCTTTCTTT. Encoded protein: CASSQAGGRNTEAFF.

Only a few counts were recorded for this clone. The chain is built from TRBV11-2 and TRBJ2-1; 9 bases line up with TRBD1. The CDR3 contains 15 residues. Unmatched junction bases numbered 6, after V lost 7 bases and J lost 2 bases. Germline-derived CDR1 and CDR2 are SGHAT and FQNNGV. Here the CDR3 reads CASIQTGGPYNEQFF. The CDR3 DNA is TGTGCCAGCATCCAGACAGGGGGGCCCTACAATGAGCAGTTCTTC.